This T cell receptor (beta chain) was identified during a study of T cell repertoires in cytomegalovirus infection (dated by TCRdb to the late 2010s). For context, the study as a whole: Because public TCR beta signatures pointed to carriage of CMV infection together with the matching HLA type, the HLA type of each donor mattered for the analysis. On the study overall, not on this receptor specifically: The ex vivo response was dominated by HLA-C-restricted CMV-specific TCR beta clonotypes, which also provided the single most frequent clonotype in two of eight donors. Cumulative frequency of public TCR beta family members discriminated carriers of CMV infection plus the relevant HLA type in this cohort and an independent roughly 340-donor cohort.

Cut back by 5 bases and 1 base, the V and J ends lie 11 bases apart. From the cysteine through the phenylalanine, the CDR3 covers 14 amino acids. The only DNA kept is the CDR3, 42 bases in frame from the first base. The CDR1 and CDR2 encoded by the germline V gene (reference sequence) are LNHDA and SQIVND. This clonotype was recorded at least ten times. Its antigen remains unidentified. Nothing much larger sits one base from this clone, and base qualities are not available. Reads for this sample came from an Illumina HiSeq 1500. The public reads were reanalyzed by TCRdb: fastp trimming at Q25, MiXCR alignment, in-frame beta chains only. Under each unique CDR3 protein, matching rows form one entry showing the most common genes and DNA. The sample table shows around 740,000 distinct CDR3 sequences, and 35% to 45% are seen once. Roughly 2.8% of the sample comes from the top ten.

Sequenced sample: PBMCs. This receptor was obtained from a human donor in good health (CMV status not recorded). Some clones in this sample may be carry-over from other donors' samples. The chain links TRBV19 with TRBJ1-1, with TRBD1 as a weak D call on 6 bases. The DNA sequence reads TGTGCCAGTAGTGGCGGACAGAAGAACACTGAAGCTTTCTTT. Translation gives CASSGGQKNTEAFF.